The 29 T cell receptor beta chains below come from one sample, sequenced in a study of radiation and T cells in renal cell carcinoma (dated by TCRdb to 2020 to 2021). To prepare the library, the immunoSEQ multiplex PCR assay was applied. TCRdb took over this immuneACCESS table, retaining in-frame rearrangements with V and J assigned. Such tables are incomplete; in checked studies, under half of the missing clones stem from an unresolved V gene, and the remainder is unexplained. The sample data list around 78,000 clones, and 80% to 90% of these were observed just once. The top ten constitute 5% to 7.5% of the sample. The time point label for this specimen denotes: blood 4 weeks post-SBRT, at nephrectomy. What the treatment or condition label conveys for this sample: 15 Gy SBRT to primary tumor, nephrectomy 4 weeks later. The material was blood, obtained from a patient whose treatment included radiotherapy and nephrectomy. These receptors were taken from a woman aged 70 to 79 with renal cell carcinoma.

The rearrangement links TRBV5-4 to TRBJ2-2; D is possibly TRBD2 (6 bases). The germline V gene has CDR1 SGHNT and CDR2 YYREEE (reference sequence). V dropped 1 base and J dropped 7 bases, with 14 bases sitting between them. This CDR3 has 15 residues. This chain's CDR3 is CASSLSAVEGGELFF. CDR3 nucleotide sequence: TGTGCCAGCAGCTTGAGTGCTGTGGAGGGCGGGGAGCTGTTTTTT.

CDR3 coding DNA: TGTGCCAGCAGCCAAACCGGTCGCGCTATTGAGCAGTTCTTC. This sequence encodes CASSQTGRAIEQFF. This chain joins TRBV6-5 and TRBJ2-1; D gene unclear. CDR3 length equals 14 residues. V gave up 6 bases and J gave up 9 bases, with 18 bases separating them. Germline CDR1 and CDR2: MNHEY and SVGAGI.

The CDR3 sequence: CASSSYWGGRSTDTQYF. The CDR3 DNA reads as TGTGCCAGCAGCTCATATTGGGGGGGGCGAAGCACAGATACGCAGTATTTT. The chain recombines TRBV7-8 with TRBJ2-3; perhaps TRBD2 as D (7 bases). V dropped 4 bases and J dropped 0 bases, with 17 bases sitting between them. The length of the CDR3 is 17 residues. CDR1 is SGHVS and CDR2 is FQNEAQ in the germline V gene.

The CDR3 region is CASSEPMGQWRTEAFF. In nucleotides, the CDR3 is TGTGCCAGCAGTGAGCCAATGGGACAGTGGAGAACTGAAGCTTTCTTT. This chain joins TRBV6-1 and TRBJ1-1, with 7 positions matching TRBD1. CDR3 length: 16 residues. Germline CDR1 is MNHNS and CDR2 is SASEGT. The V segment lost 3 bases and the J segment 5 bases; nucleotides outside the gene matches: 12.

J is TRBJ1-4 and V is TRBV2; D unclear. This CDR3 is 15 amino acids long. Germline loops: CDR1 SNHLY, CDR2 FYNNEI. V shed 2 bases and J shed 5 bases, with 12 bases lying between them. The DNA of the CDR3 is TGTGCCAGCAGTGAATTTGGACTCAGGAATGAAAAACTGTTTTTT. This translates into CASSEFGLRNEKLFF.

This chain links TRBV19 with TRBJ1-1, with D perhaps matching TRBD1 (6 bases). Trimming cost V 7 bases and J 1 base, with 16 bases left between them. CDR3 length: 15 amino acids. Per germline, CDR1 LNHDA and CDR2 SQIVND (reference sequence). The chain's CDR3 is CASTLGGGRNTEAFF. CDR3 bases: TGTGCCAGTACCCTAGGGGGAGGGAGGAACACTGAAGCTTTCTTT. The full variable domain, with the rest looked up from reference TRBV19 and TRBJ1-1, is DGGITQSPKYLFRKEGQNVTLSCEQNLNHDAMYWYRQDPGQGLRLIYYSQIVNDFQKGDIAEGYSVSREKKESFPLTVTSAQKNPTAFYLCASTLGGGRNTEAFFGQGTRLTVV.

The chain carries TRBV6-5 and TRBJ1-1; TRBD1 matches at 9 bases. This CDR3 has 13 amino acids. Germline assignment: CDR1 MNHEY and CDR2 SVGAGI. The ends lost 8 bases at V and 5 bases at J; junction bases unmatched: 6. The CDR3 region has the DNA TGTGCCAGCCAAACAGGGGGCAAAACTGAAGCTTTCTTT. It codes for CASQTGGKTEAFF.

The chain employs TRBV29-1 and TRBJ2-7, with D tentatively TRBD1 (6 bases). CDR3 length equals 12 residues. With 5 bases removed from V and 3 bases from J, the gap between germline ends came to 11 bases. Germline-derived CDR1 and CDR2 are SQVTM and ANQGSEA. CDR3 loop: CSVPGAGYEQYF. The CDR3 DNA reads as TGCAGCGTTCCAGGGGCGGGCTACGAGCAGTACTTC.

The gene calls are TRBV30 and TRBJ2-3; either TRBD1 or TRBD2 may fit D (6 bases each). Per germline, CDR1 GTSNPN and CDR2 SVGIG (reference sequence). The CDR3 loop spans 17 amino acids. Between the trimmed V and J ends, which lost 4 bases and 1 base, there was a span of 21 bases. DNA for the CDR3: TGTGCCTGGACCGGAGGGACATTCAGTTGGGGCACAGATACGCAGTATTTT. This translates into CAWTGGTFSWGTDTQYF.

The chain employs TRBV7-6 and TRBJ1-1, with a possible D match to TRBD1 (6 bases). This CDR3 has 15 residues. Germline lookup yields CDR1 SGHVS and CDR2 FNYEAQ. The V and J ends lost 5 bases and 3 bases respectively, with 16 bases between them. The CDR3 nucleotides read TGTGCCAGCAGCCCTGTTGGGGGCGCGGACACTGAAGCTTTCTTT. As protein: CASSPVGGADTEAFF.

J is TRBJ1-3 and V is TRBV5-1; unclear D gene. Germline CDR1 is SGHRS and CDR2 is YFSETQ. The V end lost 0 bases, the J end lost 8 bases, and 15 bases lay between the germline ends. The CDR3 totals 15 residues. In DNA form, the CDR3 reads TGCGCCAGCAGCTTGGCCGGTCTTGCCGGGCACACCATATATTTT. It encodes CASSLAGLAGHTIYF.

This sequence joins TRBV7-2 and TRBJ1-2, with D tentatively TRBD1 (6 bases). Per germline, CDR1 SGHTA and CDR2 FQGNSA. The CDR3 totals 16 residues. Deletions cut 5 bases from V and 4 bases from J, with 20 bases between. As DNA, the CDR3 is TGTGCCAGCAGCCCCGGGGAGGGGGGCCGGAGCTATGGCTACACCTTC. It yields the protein CASSPGEGGRSYGYTF.

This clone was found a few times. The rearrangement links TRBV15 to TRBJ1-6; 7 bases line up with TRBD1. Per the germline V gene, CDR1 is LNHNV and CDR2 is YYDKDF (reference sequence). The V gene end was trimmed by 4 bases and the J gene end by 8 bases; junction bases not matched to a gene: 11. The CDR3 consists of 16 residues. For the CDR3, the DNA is TGTGCCACCAGCAAGGACAGGCTGGGTTCCGATTCACCCCTCCACTTT. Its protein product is CATSKDRLGSDSPLHF.

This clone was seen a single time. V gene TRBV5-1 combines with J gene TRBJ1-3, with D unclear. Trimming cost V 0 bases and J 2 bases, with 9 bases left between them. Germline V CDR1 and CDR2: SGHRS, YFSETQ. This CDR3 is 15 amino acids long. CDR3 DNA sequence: TGCGCCAGCAGCTTGGGCCTAGGGACTGGAAACACCATATATTTT. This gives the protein CASSLGLGTGNTIYF. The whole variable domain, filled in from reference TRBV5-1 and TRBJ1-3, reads KAGVTQTPRYLIKTRGQQVTLSCSPISGHRSVSWYQQTPGQGLQFLFEYFSETQRNKGNFPGRFSGRQFSNSRSEMNVSTLELGDSALYLCASSLGLGTGNTIYFGEGSWLTVV.

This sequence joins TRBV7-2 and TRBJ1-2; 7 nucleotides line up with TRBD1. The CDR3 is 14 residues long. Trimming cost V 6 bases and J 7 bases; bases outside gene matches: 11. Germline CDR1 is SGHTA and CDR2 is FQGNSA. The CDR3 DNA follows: TGTGCCAGCAGACCTAGGGCAGGGGGGCTTGGCTACACCTTC. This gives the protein CASRPRAGGLGYTF.

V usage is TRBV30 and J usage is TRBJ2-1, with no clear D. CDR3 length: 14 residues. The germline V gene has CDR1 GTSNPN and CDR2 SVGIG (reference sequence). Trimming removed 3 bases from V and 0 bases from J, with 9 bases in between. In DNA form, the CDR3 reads TGTGCCTGGAGGGACGGAAGCTCCTACAATGAGCAGTTCTTC. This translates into CAWRDGSSYNEQFF.

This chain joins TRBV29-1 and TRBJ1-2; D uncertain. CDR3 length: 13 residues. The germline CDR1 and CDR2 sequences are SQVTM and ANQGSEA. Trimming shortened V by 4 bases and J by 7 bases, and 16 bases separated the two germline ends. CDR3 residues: CSVASAGRRGYTF. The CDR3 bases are TGCAGCGTTGCCTCCGCCGGTCGTCGTGGCTACACCTTC.

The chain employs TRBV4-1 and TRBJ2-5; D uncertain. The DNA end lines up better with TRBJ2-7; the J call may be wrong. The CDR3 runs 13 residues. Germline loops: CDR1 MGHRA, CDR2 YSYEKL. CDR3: CASSQVVDYEQYF. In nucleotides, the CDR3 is TGCGCCAGCAGCCAAGTAGTCGACTACGAGCAGTACTTC.

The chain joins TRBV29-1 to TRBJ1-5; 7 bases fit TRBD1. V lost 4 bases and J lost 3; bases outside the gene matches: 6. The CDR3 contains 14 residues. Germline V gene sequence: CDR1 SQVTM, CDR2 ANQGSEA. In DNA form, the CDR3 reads TGCAGCGTTGCCTCGACAGGGTACAATCAGCCCCAGCATTTT. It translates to CSVASTGYNQPQHF.

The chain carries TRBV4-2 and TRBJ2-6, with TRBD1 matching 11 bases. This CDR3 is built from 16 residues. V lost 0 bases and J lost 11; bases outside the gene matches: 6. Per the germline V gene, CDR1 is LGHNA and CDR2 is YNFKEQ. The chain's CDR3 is CASSQEIGTGGHVLTF. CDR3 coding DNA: TGTGCCAGCAGCCAAGAAATCGGGACAGGGGGTCACGTCCTGACTTTC.

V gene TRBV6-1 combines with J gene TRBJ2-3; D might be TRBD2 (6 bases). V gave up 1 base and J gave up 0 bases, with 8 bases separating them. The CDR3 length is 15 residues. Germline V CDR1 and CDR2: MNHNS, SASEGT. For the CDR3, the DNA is TGTGCCAGCAGTGAAGAGGGGACTAGCACAGATACGCAGTATTTT. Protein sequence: CASSEEGTSTDTQYF.

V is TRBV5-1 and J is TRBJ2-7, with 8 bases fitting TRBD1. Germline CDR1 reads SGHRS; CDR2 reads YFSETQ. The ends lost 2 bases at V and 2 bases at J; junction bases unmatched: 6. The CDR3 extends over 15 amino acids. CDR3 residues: CASSLIAGGAYEQYF. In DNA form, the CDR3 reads TGCGCCAGCAGCTTAATTGCAGGGGGCGCCTACGAGCAGTACTTC.

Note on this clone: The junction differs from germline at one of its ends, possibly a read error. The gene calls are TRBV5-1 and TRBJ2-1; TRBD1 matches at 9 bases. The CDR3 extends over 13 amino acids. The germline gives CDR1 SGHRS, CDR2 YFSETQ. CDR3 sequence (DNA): TGCGCCAGCAGATTGGGACAGGGAAGTGAGCAGTTCTTC. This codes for CASRLGQGSEQFF.

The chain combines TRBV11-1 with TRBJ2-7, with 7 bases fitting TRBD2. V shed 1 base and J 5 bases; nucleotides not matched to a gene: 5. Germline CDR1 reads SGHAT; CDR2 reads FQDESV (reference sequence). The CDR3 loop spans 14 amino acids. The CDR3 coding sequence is TGTGCCAGCAGCTTAGGACGGGGGGTCCACGAGCAGTACTTC. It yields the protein CASSLGRGVHEQYF.

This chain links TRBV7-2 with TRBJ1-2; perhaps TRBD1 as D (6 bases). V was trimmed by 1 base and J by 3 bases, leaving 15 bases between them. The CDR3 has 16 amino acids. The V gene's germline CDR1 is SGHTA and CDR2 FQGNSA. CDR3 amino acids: CASSLESRGRDYGYTF. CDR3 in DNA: TGTGCCAGCAGCTTAGAATCCCGGGGGCGCGACTATGGCTACACCTTC.

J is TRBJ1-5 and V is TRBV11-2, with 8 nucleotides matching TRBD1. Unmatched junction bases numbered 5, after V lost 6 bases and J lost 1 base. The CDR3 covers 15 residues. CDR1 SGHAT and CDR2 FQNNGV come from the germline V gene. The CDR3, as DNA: TGTGCCAGCAGTGAAGGACAGGGAAGCAATCAGCCCCAGCATTTT. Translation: CASSEGQGSNQPQHF.

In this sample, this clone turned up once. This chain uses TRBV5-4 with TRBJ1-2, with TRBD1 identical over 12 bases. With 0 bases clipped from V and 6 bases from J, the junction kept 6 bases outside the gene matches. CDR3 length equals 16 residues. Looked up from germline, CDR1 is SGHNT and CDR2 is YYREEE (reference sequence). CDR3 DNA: TGTGCCAGCAGCTTGGGGGACAGGGGGCCTGGGAATGGCTACACCTTC. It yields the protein CASSLGDRGPGNGYTF. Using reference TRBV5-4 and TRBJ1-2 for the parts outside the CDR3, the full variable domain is ETGVTQSPTHLIKTRGQQVTLRCSSQSGHNTVSWYQQALGQGPQFIFQYYREEENGRGNFPPRFSGLQFPNYSSELNVNALELDDSALYLCASSLGDRGPGNGYTFGSGTRLTVV.

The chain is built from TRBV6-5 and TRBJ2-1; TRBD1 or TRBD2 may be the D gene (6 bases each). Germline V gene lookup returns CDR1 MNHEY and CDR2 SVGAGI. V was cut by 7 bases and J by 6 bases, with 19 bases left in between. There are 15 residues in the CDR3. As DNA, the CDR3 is TGTGCCAGCAATCCCCGGGGGCCGGCTACCAATGAGCAGTTCTTC. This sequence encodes CASNPRGPATNEQFF.

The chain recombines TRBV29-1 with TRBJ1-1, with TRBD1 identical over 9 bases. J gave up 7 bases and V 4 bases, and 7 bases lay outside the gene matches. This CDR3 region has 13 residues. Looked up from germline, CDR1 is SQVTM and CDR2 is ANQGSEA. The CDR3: CSVGQGGRGEAFF. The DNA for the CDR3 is TGCAGCGTTGGACAGGGGGGCAGAGGTGAAGCTTTCTTT.